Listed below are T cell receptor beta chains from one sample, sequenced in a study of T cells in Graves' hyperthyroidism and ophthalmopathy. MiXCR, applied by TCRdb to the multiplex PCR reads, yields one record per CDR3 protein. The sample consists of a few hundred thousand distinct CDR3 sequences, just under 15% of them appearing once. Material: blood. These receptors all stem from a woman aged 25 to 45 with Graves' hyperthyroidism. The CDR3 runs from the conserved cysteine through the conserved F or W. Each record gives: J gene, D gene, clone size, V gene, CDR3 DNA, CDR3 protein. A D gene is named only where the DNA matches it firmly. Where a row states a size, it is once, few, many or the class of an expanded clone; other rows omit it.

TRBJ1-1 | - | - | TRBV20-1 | TGCAGTGCTTTGATTCAGGCTAAAGCTTTCTTT | CSALIQAKAFF
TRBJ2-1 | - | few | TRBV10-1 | TGCGCCAGCAGTGAGAATAGGTTCGGGCTCTACAATGAGCAGTTCTTC | CASSENRFGLYNEQFF
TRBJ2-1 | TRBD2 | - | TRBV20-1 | TGCAGTGCTAGAGTGGTAGCGGGAGAGAACTACAATGAGCAGTTCTTC | CSARVVAGENYNEQFF
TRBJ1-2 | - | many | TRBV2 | TGTGCCAGCATCGCGGTCGGCAGGGCCTACACTCACTATGGCTACACCTTC | CASIAVGRAYTHYGYTF
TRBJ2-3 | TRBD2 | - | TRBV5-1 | TGCGCCAGCAGCTTCGGGAGGGCTCGCACAGATACGCAGTATTTT | CASSFGRARTDTQYF
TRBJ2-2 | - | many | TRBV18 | TGTGCCAGCTCACCAGGGGACACCGGGGAGCTGTTTTTT | CASSPGDTGELFF
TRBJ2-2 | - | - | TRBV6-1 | TGTGCCAGCAGTACCCGGGACGTCACCGGGGAGCTGTTTTTT | CASSTRDVTGELFF
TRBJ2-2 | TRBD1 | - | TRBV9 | TGTGCCAGCAGCCCCCGGACAGGGGGCGGGGAGCTGTTTTTT | CASSPRTGGGELFF
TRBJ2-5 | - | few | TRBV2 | TGTGCCAGCGGGACATTGGGGGAGACCCAGTACTTC | CASGTLGETQYF
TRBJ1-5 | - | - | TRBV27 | - | CASSLFGAGNQPQHF
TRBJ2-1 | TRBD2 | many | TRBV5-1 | TGCGCCAGCAGCTTGTCGGGGAGGGTTTCCTACCATGAGCAGTTCTTC | CASSLSGRVSYHEQFF
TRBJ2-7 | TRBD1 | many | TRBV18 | TGTGCCAGCTCGCCGCGGGACAGGACCTACGAGCAGTACTTC | CASSPRDRTYEQYF
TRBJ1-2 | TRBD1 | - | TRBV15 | TGTGCCACCAGCAAGCGTGACAGGGCCTCTGGCTACACCTTC | CATSKRDRASGYTF
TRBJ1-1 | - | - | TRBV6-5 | TGTGCCAGCAGTTACCTAACAGGGAAGTTCGGAGCTTTCTTT | CASSYLTGKFGAFF
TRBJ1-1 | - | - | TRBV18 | TGTGCCAGCTCACCACAGGATGTAGCTTTGGGTGCTTTCTTT | CASSPQDVALGAFF
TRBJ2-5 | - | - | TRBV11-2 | - | CASSFYICSASRWDIGPETQYF
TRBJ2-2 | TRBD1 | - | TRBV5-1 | TGCGCCAGCAGCTTCGCCGGGACAGCGAACACCGGGGAGCTGTTTTTT | CASSFAGTANTGELFF
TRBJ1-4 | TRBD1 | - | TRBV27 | TGTGCCAGCACTGCAGGGGGCTATAATGAAAAACTGTTTTTT | CASTAGGYNEKLFF
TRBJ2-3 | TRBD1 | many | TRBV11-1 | TGTGCCAGCAGCTTTTACAGGGGGCCAGATACGCAGTATTTT | CASSFYRGPDTQYF
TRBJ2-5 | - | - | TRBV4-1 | TGCGCCAGCAGCCAAGATCGATACTACCAAGAGACCCAGTACTTC | CASSQDRYYQETQYF
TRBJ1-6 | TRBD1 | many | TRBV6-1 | TGTGCCAACCGGGACAGGGAATATTCACCCCTCCACTTT | CANRDREYSPLHF
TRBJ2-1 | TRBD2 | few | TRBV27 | TGTGCCAGCACCATGCTAGCGGGTGATGAGCAGTTCTTC | CASTMLAGDEQFF
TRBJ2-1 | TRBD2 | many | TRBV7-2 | TGTGCCAGCAGCTTAGCGGCAGGGAGCGGGACGGGCAATGAGCAGTTCTTC | CASSLAAGSGTGNEQFF
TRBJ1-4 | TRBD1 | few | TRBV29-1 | TGCAGCGTTACAGGGGGGACAACTAATGAAAAACTGTTTTTT | CSVTGGTTNEKLFF
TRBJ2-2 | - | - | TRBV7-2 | TGTGCCAGCAGCATACAGAGCGCGAACACCGGGGAGCTGTTTTTT | CASSIQSANTGELFF
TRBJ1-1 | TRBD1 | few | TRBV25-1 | TGTGCCAGCGGCGGTCCCGGGACAGGGGTTTACACTGAAGCTTTCTTT | CASGGPGTGVYTEAFF
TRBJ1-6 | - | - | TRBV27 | TGTGCCAGCAGTTTATCGTTTACCCTCTATAATTCACCCCTCCACTTT | CASSLSFTLYNSPLHF
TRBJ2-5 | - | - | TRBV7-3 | TGTGCCAGCAGCCTGGGGGCAGGGTTCGCAGAGACCCAGTACTTC | CASSLGAGFAETQYF
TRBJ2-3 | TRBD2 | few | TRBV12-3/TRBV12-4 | TGTGCCAGCACTGCCCTAGCGGGAGGGGGTACAGATACGCAGTATTTT | CASTALAGGGTDTQYF
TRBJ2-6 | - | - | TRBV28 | TGTGCCAGCAGTGTTGGGACAACTGGGGCCAACGTCCTGACTTTC | CASSVGTTGANVLTF
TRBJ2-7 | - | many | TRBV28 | TGTGCCAGCAACTTTGGGTGGGCGGGATTCTTTTACGAGCAGTACTTC | CASNFGWAGFFYEQYF
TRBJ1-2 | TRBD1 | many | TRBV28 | TGTGCCAGCAGTACCTGGCAGGGGGCGGCTGGCTACACCTTC | CASSTWQGAAGYTF
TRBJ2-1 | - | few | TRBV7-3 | TGTGCCAGCAGCTTACTGGTCGGCAATGAGCAGTTCTTC | CASSLLVGNEQFF
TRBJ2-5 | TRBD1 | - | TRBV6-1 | TGTGCCAGCAGTGTAGGGACAGGTCATTGGGAGACCCAGTACTTC | CASSVGTGHWETQYF
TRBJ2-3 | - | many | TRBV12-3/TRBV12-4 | TGTGCCAGCAGTTCGCTCGGCCGGGGCACAGATACGCAGTATTTT | CASSSLGRGTDTQYF
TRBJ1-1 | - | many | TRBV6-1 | TGTGCCAGCAGTGAAGCGGGGGGAGTCACTGAAGCTTTCTTT | CASSEAGGVTEAFF
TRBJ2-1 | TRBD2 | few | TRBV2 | TGTGCCAGCAGTGGATATAGCGGGAGAGGAGAGGGTGAGCAGTTCTTC | CASSGYSGRGEGEQFF
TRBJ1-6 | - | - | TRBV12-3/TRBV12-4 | TGTGCCAGCAGTTTAGAGACGGGGACGGGTTCACCCCTCCACTTT | CASSLETGTGSPLHF
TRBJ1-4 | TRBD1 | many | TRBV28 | TGTGCCAGCAGTTCGGGACAGCTTAATGAAAAACTGTTTTTT | CASSSGQLNEKLFF
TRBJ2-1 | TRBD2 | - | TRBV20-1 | TGCAGTGCTAGAGCTTTCCTACTAGCGGGAGGGACCTACAATGAGCAGTTCTTC | CSARAFLLAGGTYNEQFF
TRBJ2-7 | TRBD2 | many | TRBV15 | TGTGCCACCAGCAGAGATTCGGGACTAGCGTCTTACGAGCAGTACTTC | CATSRDSGLASYEQYF
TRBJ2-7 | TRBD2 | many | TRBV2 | TGTGCCAGCAGTGAAGGAACTAGCGGGAGATTTTACCACGAGCAGTACTTC | CASSEGTSGRFYHEQYF
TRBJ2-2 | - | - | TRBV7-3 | TGTGCCAGCAGCCCGTCACCCTACAAGAACACCGGGGAGCTGTTTTTT | CASSPSPYKNTGELFF
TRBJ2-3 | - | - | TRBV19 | TGTGCCACCATGAAGGAGCTGGCCCTTGGCACAGATACGCAGTATTTT | CATMKELALGTDTQYF
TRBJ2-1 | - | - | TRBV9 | TGTGCCAGCAGCCCGCAGGCGAACTACAATGAGCAGTTCTTC | CASSPQANYNEQFF
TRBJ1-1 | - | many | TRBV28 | TGTGCCAGCAGTTTCGCGGAATCCCGTGAAGCTTTCTTT | CASSFAESREAFF
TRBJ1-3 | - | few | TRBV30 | TGTGCCTGGAGTGTACGTGTGGGTCCTGGAAACACCATATATTTT | CAWSVRVGPGNTIYF
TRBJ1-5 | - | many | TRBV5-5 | TGTGCCAGCAGCTCTTACAGGGATCAGCCCCAGCATTTT | CASSSYRDQPQHF
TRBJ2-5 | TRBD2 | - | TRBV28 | TGTGCCAGCAGCTTACCCGGGACTAGCGGGAGGGCGGGAGAGACCCAGTACTTC | CASSLPGTSGRAGETQYF
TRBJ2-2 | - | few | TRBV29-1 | TGCAGCGCCCCGCTTCCCACGAACACCGGGGAGCTGTTTTTT | CSAPLPTNTGELFF
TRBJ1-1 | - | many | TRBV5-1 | TGCGCCAGCAGCTTGTCGCAGGGGTCCACTGAAGCTTTCTTT | CASSLSQGSTEAFF
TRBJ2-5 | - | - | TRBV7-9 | TGTGCCAGCAGCTTAGGTTTGAAAGTAGAGACCCGGTACTTC | CASSLGLKVETRYF
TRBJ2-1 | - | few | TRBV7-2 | TGTGCCAGCAGCTTAGACAGGGGGGGGCAGTTCTTC | CASSLDRGGQFF
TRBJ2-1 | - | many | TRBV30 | TGTGCCTGGAGTGTGTCATCTTCCTACAATGAGCAGTTCTTC | CAWSVSSSYNEQFF
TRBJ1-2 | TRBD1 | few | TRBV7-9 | TGTGCCAGCAGCCGCCCGGCGGGTCAGGGGGCCCATGGCTACACCTTC | CASSRPAGQGAHGYTF
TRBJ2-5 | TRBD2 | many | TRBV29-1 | TGCAGCGCTCCCGCGGCGAGCGGGACCCGGGAGACCCAGTACTTC | CSAPAASGTRETQYF
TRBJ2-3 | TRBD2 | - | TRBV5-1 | TGCGCCAGCAGCTTGGAGGGACTAGAGTTGGATACGCAGTATTTT | CASSLEGLELDTQYF
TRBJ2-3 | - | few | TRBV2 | TGTGCCAGCAGGCCTGGCGGATGGTCAGATACGCAGTATTTT | CASRPGGWSDTQYF
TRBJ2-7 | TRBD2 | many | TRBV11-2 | TGTGCCAGCAGTCGATGGACTATTCGGACTAGCGGCTACGAGCAGTACTTC | CASSRWTIRTSGYEQYF
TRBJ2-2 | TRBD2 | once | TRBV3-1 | TGTGCCAGCAGCCGTAGACTAGCGGGAGCTTCCGGGGAGCTGTTTTTT | CASSRRLAGASGELFF